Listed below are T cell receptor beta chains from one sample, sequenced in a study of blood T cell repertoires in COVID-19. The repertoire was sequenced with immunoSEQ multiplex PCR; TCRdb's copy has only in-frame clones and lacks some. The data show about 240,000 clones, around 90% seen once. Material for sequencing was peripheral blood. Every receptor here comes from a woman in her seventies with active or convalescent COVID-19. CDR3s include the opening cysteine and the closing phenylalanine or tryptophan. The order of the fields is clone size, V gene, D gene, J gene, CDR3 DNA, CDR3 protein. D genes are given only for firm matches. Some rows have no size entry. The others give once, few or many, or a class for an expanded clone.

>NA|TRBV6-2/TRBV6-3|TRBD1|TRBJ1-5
TGTGCCAGCAGCAGTACAGGGGTGAATCAGCCCCAGCATTTT
CASSSTGVNQPQHF
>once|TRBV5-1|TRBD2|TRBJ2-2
TGCGCCAGCAGCTTGCTAGCGGGTACGAACACCGGGGAGCTGTTTTTT
CASSLLAGTNTGELFF
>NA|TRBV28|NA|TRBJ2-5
TGTGCCAGCAGTTTAGGCCCCCCATTCCAAGAGACCCAGTACTTC
CASSLGPPFQETQYF
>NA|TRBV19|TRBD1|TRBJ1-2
TGTGCCAGTAGTACAACAGGGGCGGTAGGCTACACCTTC
CASSTTGAVGYTF
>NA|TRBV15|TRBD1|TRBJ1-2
TGTGCCACCAGCAGAGATCTCGGTGACAGGGGGGGCAACTATGGCTACACCTTC
CATSRDLGDRGGNYGYTF
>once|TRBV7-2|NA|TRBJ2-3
TGTGCCACCTGGGCCCTTAGAGTCCGAGCCGGAGATACGCAGTATTTT
CATWALRVRAGDTQYF
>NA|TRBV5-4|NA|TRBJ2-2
TGTGCCAGCAGCTCGGTTCTCCAAAACACCGGGGAGCTGTTTTTT
CASSSVLQNTGELFF
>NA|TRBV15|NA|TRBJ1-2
TGTGCCACCAGCAAAGAATCCTGTGGCTACACCTTC
CATSKESCGYTF
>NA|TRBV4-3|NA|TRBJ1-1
TGCGCCAGCAGCCAAGGGGCAGGGGCGGGTGTTGAAGCTTTCTTT
CASSQGAGAGVEAFF
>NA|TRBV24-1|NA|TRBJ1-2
TGTGCCACCAGTTCGGACAGTGAGTATGGCTACACCTTC
CATSSDSEYGYTF
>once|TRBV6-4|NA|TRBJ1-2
TGTGCCAGCAGTGACCCGGGAGGCTACACCTTC
CASSDPGGYTF
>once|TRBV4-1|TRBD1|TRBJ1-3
TGCGCCAGCAGCCACGATACCGGGACAGGGGGGCGAGGAAACACCATATATTTT
CASSHDTGTGGRGNTIYF
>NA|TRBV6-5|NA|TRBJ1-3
TGTGCCAGCGGTACAGGAAGGCTTAACACCATATATTTT
CASGTGRLNTIYF
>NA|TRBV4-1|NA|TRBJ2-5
TGCGCCAGCAGCCAAGAGATCGGGCAGGGAGGAGAGACCCAGTACTTC
CASSQEIGQGGETQYF
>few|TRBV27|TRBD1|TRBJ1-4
TGTGCCAGCAGTCCTAAGACAGGGGGTAATGAAAAACTGTTTTTT
CASSPKTGGNEKLFF
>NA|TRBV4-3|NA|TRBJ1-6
TGCGCCAGCAGCGCAGGAGAAGAACAGGGTGGATCACCCCTCCACTTT
CASSAGEEQGGSPLHF
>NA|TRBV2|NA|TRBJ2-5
TGTGCCAGCAGTGTGTTATTAGAAGAGACCCAGTACTTC
CASSVLLEETQYF
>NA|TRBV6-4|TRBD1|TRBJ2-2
TGTGCCAGCAGGCCACAGGGGGCCGGGGAGCTGTTTTTT
CASRPQGAGELFF
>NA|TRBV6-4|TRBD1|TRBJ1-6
TGTGCCAGCAGAGTGACAGGGGCCAGCTCCTATAATTCACCCCTCCACTTT
CASRVTGASSYNSPLHF
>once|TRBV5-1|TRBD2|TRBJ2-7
TGCGCCAGCAGCTTGGGGAGCGGGACCTACGAGCAGTACTTC
CASSLGSGTYEQYF
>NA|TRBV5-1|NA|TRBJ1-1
TGCGCCAGCAGCGGGGGCGCGTTGAACACTGAAGCTTTCTTT
CASSGGALNTEAFF
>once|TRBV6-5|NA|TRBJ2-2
TGTGCCAGCAGTTACTCGCAGGGAACCACCGGGGAGCTGTTTTTT
CASSYSQGTTGELFF
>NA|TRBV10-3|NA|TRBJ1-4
TGTGCCATCAGTGAGGGGGGGACTAATGAAAAACTGTTTTTT
CAISEGGTNEKLFF
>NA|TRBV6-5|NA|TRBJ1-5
TGTGCCAGCGGGGGGACTTACAATAGCAATCAGCCCCAGCATTTT
CASGGTYNSNQPQHF